These T cell receptor beta chains were read from a single sample in a study of neurological immune-mediated disorders. TCRdb itself ran the 5' RACE reads through MiXCR, one entry per CDR3 protein. The table shows tens of thousands of distinct CDR3 sequences, with 5.2% occurring only once. Sample: PBMCs. The receptor set was obtained from a man aged 18 to 29 with multiple sclerosis. Both conserved end residues are part of each CDR3. A D gene is named only where the DNA matches it firmly. Where a row states a size, it is once, few, many or the class of an expanded clone; other rows omit it.

abundance,d_gene,j_gene,v_gene,CDR3nt,CDR3aa
many,TRBD2,TRBJ2-5,TRBV9,TGTGCCAGCAGCGTAGTGCCGGCCGGGCTAGCGGGAGGGCAAGAGACCCAGTACTTC,CASSVVPAGLAGGQETQYF
-,-,TRBJ1-5,TRBV7-8,TGTGCCAGCAGCTTAGCGTGGGACACGGAGCGGTCCCAGAATTTT,CASSLAWDTERSQNF
many,-,TRBJ2-4,TRBV25-1,TGTGCCAGCAGTGAATCCCACCCACAGGGAAAAAGGGGCAAAAACATTCAGTACTTC,CASSESHPQGKRGKNIQYF
many,-,TRBJ1-6,TRBV27,TGTGCCAGCAGTTTATCCGGTAATTCACCCCTCAACTTT,CASSLSGNSPLNF
many,-,TRBJ2-7,TRBV20-1,TGCAGTGCCCGGACTGCGGGCGCCGAGCAGTACTTC,CSARTAGAEQYF
few,-,TRBJ2-1,TRBV29-1,TGCAGCGTTGTTGGAAAGGGCGTTGAGCAGTTCTTC,CSVVGKGVEQFF
many,-,TRBJ2-2,TRBV20-1,TGCAGTGCTAGGGCCCCGGGGAGGAGCGAGCTGTTTTTT,CSARAPGRSELFF
many,TRBD1,TRBJ1-4,TRBV29-1,TGCAGCGCGCTACGGGACAGGGATAATGAAAAACTGTTTTTT,CSALRDRDNEKLFF
many,-,TRBJ1-1,TRBV15,TGTGCCACCAGCAGAGGGGCCGGGGGGAACACTGAAGCTTTCTTT,CATSRGAGGNTEAFF
many,-,TRBJ1-6,TRBV20-1,TGCAGTGCTGATGTCACGTATAATTCACCCCTCCACTTT,CSADVTYNSPLHF
many,-,TRBJ1-1,TRBV6-1,TGTGCCAGCAGATGGGGTCCGACGTTGGGCACTGAAGCTTTCTTT,CASRWGPTLGTEAFF
many,TRBD1,TRBJ1-6,TRBV5-1,TGCGCCAGCAGGGGCTTGGGACAGGGGTATTCACCCCTCCACTTT,CASRGLGQGYSPLHF
many,-,TRBJ2-3,TRBV20-1,TGCAGTGCCCAAAAAGGGGATACGCAGTATTTT,CSAQKGDTQYF
many,-,TRBJ1-5,TRBV24-1,TGTGCCACCAGTGACTCAGGGGCGGGCAATCAGCCCCAGCATTTT,CATSDSGAGNQPQHF
many,-,TRBJ2-3,TRBV28,TGTGCCAGCAGCATCAGTACTAGCACAGATACGCAGTATTTT,CASSISTSTDTQYF
many,-,TRBJ2-2,TRBV27,TGTGCCAGCACCGCAGGATCCGGGGAGCTGTTTTTT,CASTAGSGELFF
few,TRBD2,TRBJ2-1,TRBV18,TGTGCCAGCTCACAACTAGCGACGGACAATGAGCAGTTCTTC,CASSQLATDNEQFF